Listed here is a single T cell receptor (beta chain). This specimen comes from a study of blood T cell repertoires in COVID-19. The germline gives CDR1 LNHDA, CDR2 SQIVND (reference sequence). The CDR3 spans 15 residues. V lost 4 bases, J lost 8 bases, and 10 bases stayed unmatched. Methods used by the authors: Estimation of nucleated cell counts relied on the amplification of reference gene primers. Profiled with immunoSEQ multiplex PCR; TCRdb holds only in-frame clones, not every one. V and J calls and clone size follow that table, whereas D and trimming were derived from the DNA. This table has around 150,000 clones, 77% appearing once.

The material sequenced was peripheral blood. The clonotype comes from a man between 70 and 80 years old with acute or convalescent COVID-19. This chain uses TRBV19 with TRBJ1-2; 10 nucleotides match TRBD1. The CDR3, as DNA: TGTGCCAGTAGTACACGGGACAGGGGTTGGGGAGGCTACACCTTC. Its translation: CASSTRDRGWGGYTF.